This T cell receptor (beta chain) originates from a study of T cell repertoires and leukemia-associated antigens. Across the whole study: Some 16 million effective reads came from all samples combined.

The germline V gene encodes CDR1 MGHRA and CDR2 YSYEKL. Between the trimmed V and J ends, which lost 1 base and 3 bases, there was a span of 16 bases. The CDR3 runs to 17 residues. In TCRdb, the 5' RACE reads were re-called with MiXCR into one record per CDR3 protein. The sample lists more than 12,000 distinct CDR3 sequences, approximately 38% occurring once. About this clonotype: As yet, its antigen is unknown.

This receptor was identified in a female donor in good health. What was sequenced was CD3+ T cells sorted from blood and cultured. This chain connects TRBV4-1 to TRBJ1-3; D is unclear. CDR3 residues: CASSQGAGREYGNTIYF. DNA for the CDR3: TGCGCCAGCAGCCAAGGTGCCGGACGCGAGTATGGAAACACCATATATTTT.